This T cell receptor beta chain was retrieved from a study of blood T cell repertoires in COVID-19. V was cut by 5 bases and J by 0 bases, with 14 bases left in between. The length of the CDR3 is 15 residues. Germline CDR1 is SGHVS and CDR2 is FQNEAQ. Clones were read by immunoSEQ multiplex PCR, and TCRdb kept only the in-frame ones, dropping some. The sample lists 34,000 or so clones, about nine tenths occurring once. The sequencing sample was made of peripheral blood. The genes are TRBV7-8 and TRBJ2-7; D is perhaps TRBD1 (5 bases). The TCR comes from a man aged 50 to 60 with active or convalescent COVID-19. CDR3 sequence reads: CASSATGYLSYEQYF. The DNA for the CDR3 is TGTGCCAGCAGCGCTACAGGCTACCTCTCCTACGAGCAGTACTTC.